The sequence of this T cell receptor beta chain was determined in a study of T cells in Graves' hyperthyroidism and ophthalmopathy. It was RNA transcripts that yielded the amplified TCR beta CDR3 regions. The primer set for the first-round RT-PCR of the TCR CDR3 was HTBI. One entry per CDR3 protein, called by TCRdb with MiXCR from the multiplex PCR reads. The sample has around 450,000 distinct CDR3 sequences; about an eighth are singletons. The germline V gene encodes CDR1 LNHDA and CDR2 SQIVND (reference sequence). V lost 11 bases to trimming and J lost 7 bases, with 21 bases between them. This CDR3 is built from 14 residues.

The sequence was obtained from a young woman with Graves' hyperthyroidism. The chain combines TRBV19 with TRBJ1-5; D call uncertain. The sample taken for sequencing was blood. CDR3 protein: CARRSGCPWQPQHF. As DNA, the CDR3 is TGTGCCCGTCGGTCGGGCTGCCCCTGGCAGCCCCAGCATTTT.